The 22 T cell receptor beta chains below were found in one sample sequenced in a study of vaccination effects on CD4 cells after COVID-19. Their cognate antigens are unknown. Ahead of sequencing, the ViraFEST assay grew antigen-specific CD4+ T cells using viral peptide pools. When less than 13 days of culture had elapsed, CD4+ T cells were isolated. Produced via immunoSEQ multiplex PCR; TCRdb's table is partial and in-frame only. The profile shows just over 30,000 clones, 55% to 75% of them singletons. Sequenced here: CD4+ T cells from PBMCs cultured with HCoV-229E spike peptides, sampled before COVID-19 vaccination. The receptors were sampled from a human donor who received a COVID-19 vaccine.

The chain recombines TRBV18 with TRBJ1-1; D is undetermined. Trimming took off 3 bases at V and 1 base at J, with 9 bases between the two ends. Germline CDR1 KGHSH, CDR2 LQKENI. The CDR3 is made up of 14 amino acids. CDR3 region: CASSPSTRNTEAFF. In nucleotides, the CDR3 is TGTGCCAGCTCACCGTCGACACGGAACACTGAAGCTTTCTTT. Full variable domain (outside the CDR3, taken from reference TRBV18 and TRBJ1-1): NAGVMQNPRHLVRRRGQEARLRCSPMKGHSHVYWYRQLPEEGLKFMVYLQKENIIDESGMPKERFSAEFPKEGPSILRIQQVVRGDSAAYFCASSPSTRNTEAFFGQGTRLTVV.

The rearrangement uses TRBV11-1 and TRBJ1-5; D remains ambiguous. Germline-derived CDR1 and CDR2 are SGHAT and FQDESV (reference sequence). The CDR3 loop spans 13 amino acids. The V gene lost 1 base and the J gene lost 9 bases, with 10 bases spanning the gap. The CDR3: CASSLGTVGPQHF. The CDR3 DNA reads TGTGCCAGCAGCTTAGGTACCGTGGGGCCCCAGCATTTT.

The chain combines TRBV30 with TRBJ1-1; 7 bases line up with TRBD1. The CDR3 has 13 residues. Germline CDR1 GTSNPN, CDR2 SVGIG (reference sequence). V was clipped by 1 base and J by 6 bases; unmatched bases: 5. The CDR3 DNA reads TGTGCCTGGAGTGCACAGGGGATTTCTGAAGCTTTCTTT. It encodes CAWSAQGISEAFF.

This clone came up a few times. This chain uses TRBV28 with TRBJ2-3; D unresolved. Per germline, CDR1 MDHEN and CDR2 SYDVKM. This CDR3 region has 12 residues. V was trimmed by 5 bases and J by 6 bases, leaving 9 bases between them. CDR3 loop: CASSLLTDTQYF. CDR3 bases: TGTGCCAGCAGTCTATTGACCGATACGCAGTATTTT.

This chain's CDR3 is CASSPGQGTQPQHF. CDR3 nucleotides: TGTGCCAGCAGTCCGGGACAGGGGACTCAGCCCCAGCATTTT. This chain connects TRBV6-5 to TRBJ1-5; TRBD1 matches 10 bases. The CDR3 runs to 14 residues. The J segment lost 6 bases and the V segment lost 5 bases, leaving 4 bases of the junction unmatched. Germline assignment: CDR1 MNHEY and CDR2 SVGAGI.

This clone occurred a few times. The chain has TRBV12-3 or TRBV12-4 and TRBJ1-2; unclear D gene. The CDR3 has 13 residues. V lost 2 bases and J 4 bases, leaving 8 bases between the germline ends. CDR3 amino acids: CASSLRAGYGYTF. The CDR3 bases are TGTGCCAGCAGTTTAAGGGCAGGCTATGGCTACACCTTC.

V gene TRBV3-1 (or the pseudogene TRBV3-2) combines with J gene TRBJ1-1; perhaps TRBD1 as D (6 bases). The CDR3 is 14 amino acids. V shed 1 base and J shed 0 bases, with 6 bases lying between them. Looked up from germline, CDR1 is LGHDT and CDR2 is YNNKEL (reference sequence). The CDR3 nucleotides read TGTGCCAGCAGCCAAGGGACAGTGAACACTGAAGCTTTCTTT. Translating gives CASSQGTVNTEAFF.

The V gene is TRBV7-8, the J gene TRBJ1-5; no definite D call. The V gene's germline CDR1 is SGHVS and CDR2 FQNEAQ. There are 15 residues in the CDR3. The V and J ends lost 6 bases and 0 bases respectively, with 12 bases between them. The CDR3 reads CASSLDVYSNQPQHF. The DNA of the CDR3 is TGTGCCAGCAGTTTGGACGTGTATAGCAATCAGCCCCAGCATTTT. Complete variable domain (other parts from reference TRBV7-8 and TRBJ1-5): GAGVSQSPRYKVAKRGQDVALRCDPISGHVSLFWYQQALGQGPEFLTYFQNEAQLDKSGLPSDRFFAERPEGSVSTLKIQRTQQEDSAVYLCASSLDVYSNQPQHFGDGTRLSIL.

This chain connects TRBV7-9 to TRBJ2-1; D is undetermined. V shed 1 base and J shed 6 bases, with 10 bases lying between them. CDR1 and CDR2 (germline): SEHNR, FQNEAQ (reference sequence). CDR3 length: 14 residues. In DNA, the CDR3 is TGTGCCAGCAGCTTAGTCGCGGTTTTCAATGAGCAGTTCTTC. Amino acid sequence: CASSLVAVFNEQFF.

The chain couples TRBV5-1 to TRBJ2-3; perhaps TRBD2 as D (6 bases). CDR1 and CDR2 from the germline V gene are SGHRS and YFSETQ. V lost 0 bases and J 1 base, leaving 6 bases between the germline ends. There are 14 residues in the CDR3. The CDR3: CASSLASGTDTQYF. The CDR3 region has the DNA TGCGCCAGCAGCTTGGCTAGCGGCACAGATACGCAGTATTTT.

V usage is TRBV4-2 and J usage is TRBJ2-1, with TRBD2 matching over 13 bases. Trimming cost V 4 bases and J 0 bases; bases outside gene matches: 3. The CDR3 contains 17 residues. Germline V gives CDR1 LGHNA, CDR2 YNFKEQ. The CDR3 DNA reads as TGTGCCAGCAGCCCGAGGACTAGCGGGAGCTCCTACAATGAGCAGTTCTTC. This gives the protein CASSPRTSGSSYNEQFF.

This clone came up once. The CDR3 coding sequence is TGCAGCGTCGGGGGACAGCACTATGGCTACACCTTC. Translation gives CSVGGQHYGYTF. V usage is TRBV29-1 and J usage is TRBJ1-2, with TRBD1 identical over 7 bases. J lost 3 bases, V lost 6 bases, and 4 bases had no gene match. CDR1 and CDR2 (germline): SQVTM, ANQGSEA. The CDR3 loop spans 12 amino acids.

This clone was found a few times. This rearrangement joins TRBV30 to TRBJ2-6; 8 bases match TRBD1. The CDR3 contains 15 residues. Germline CDR1 is GTSNPN and CDR2 is SVGIG (reference sequence). V lost 7 bases, J lost 2 bases, and 7 bases stayed unmatched. CDR3 nucleotide sequence: TGTGCCTCAGGGGGCTACAGGGCTGGGGCCAACGTCCTGACTTTC. Protein: CASGGYRAGANVLTF.

This chain joins TRBV18 and TRBJ2-3; a weak D match, TRBD1 (5 bases). The germline gives CDR1 KGHSH, CDR2 LQKENI. Trimming cost V 5 bases and J 3 bases, with 12 bases left between them. This CDR3 contains 14 residues. DNA of the CDR3: TGTGCCAGCTCATTAACAGGTCCTACAGATACGCAGTATTTT. As protein: CASSLTGPTDTQYF.

This chain connects TRBV18 to TRBJ1-2; D not certain. The germline CDR1 and CDR2 sequences are KGHSH and LQKENI. V was cut by 3 bases and J by 8 bases, with 10 bases left in between. The CDR3 is 12 amino acids. CDR3 DNA: TGTGCCAGCTCACCCGGGGTCGTCGGCTACACCTTC. Translation: CASSPGVVGYTF. Supplemented by reference TRBV18 and TRBJ1-2, the full variable domain reads NAGVMQNPRHLVRRRGQEARLRCSPMKGHSHVYWYRQLPEEGLKFMVYLQKENIIDESGMPKERFSAEFPKEGPSILRIQQVVRGDSAAYFCASSPGVVGYTFGSGTRLTVV.

The sample holds a few counts of this clone. J is TRBJ2-1 and V is TRBV6-5; 8 positions match TRBD1. This CDR3 is built from 15 residues. Trimming cost V 7 bases and J 9 bases; bases outside gene matches: 14. In germline, CDR1 is MNHEY, CDR2 SVGAGI. CDR3 bases: TGTGCCAGCAAAGTTGGGACGACAGGGACAGGTGAGCAGTTCTTC. Encoded protein: CASKVGTTGTGEQFF.

V is TRBV7-2 and J is TRBJ2-1; D not certain. Trimming removed 4 bases at V and 0 bases at J, with 10 bases between. CDR3 length equals 15 residues. Germline assignment: CDR1 SGHTA and CDR2 FQGNSA. The CDR3 reads CASSSDPNSYNEQFF. The CDR3 bases are TGTGCCAGCAGCTCGGACCCTAACTCCTACAATGAGCAGTTCTTC.

The J gene is TRBJ1-1, the V gene TRBV12-5; D not resolved. CDR1 and CDR2 (germline): LGHNT, FRNRAP. This CDR3 has 16 residues. The germline V and J ends were trimmed by 0 bases and 1 base, with 12 bases remaining between them. CDR3 DNA: TGTGCTAGTGGTTTGGTACTAGGAGTAGCGAACACTGAAGCTTTCTTT. This encodes CASGLVLGVANTEAFF.

The rearrangement uses TRBV28 and TRBJ2-7; 7 bases match TRBD1. Germline lookup yields CDR1 MDHEN and CDR2 SYDVKM. V lost 6 bases to trimming and J lost 0 bases; unmatched junction nucleotides: 8. This CDR3 has 15 residues. The CDR3 DNA follows: TGTGCCAGCAGCCAATCACAGGGGAGCTCCTACGAGCAGTACTTC. Encoded protein: CASSQSQGSSYEQYF.

The rearrangement uses TRBV20-1 and TRBJ1-4, with D tentatively TRBD1 (5 bases). The V and J ends lost 3 bases and 4 bases respectively, with 12 bases between them. Germline CDR1 DFQATT, CDR2 SNEGSKA (reference sequence). The CDR3 consists of 14 residues. CDR3 nucleotide sequence: TGCAGTGCTAGTGACGGGACTCTTAATGAAAAACTGTTTTTT. Translation: CSASDGTLNEKLFF.

Only a few counts were recorded for this clone. The chain employs TRBV6-2 or TRBV6-3 and TRBJ1-2, with D hard to call. Trimming took off 5 bases at V and 6 bases at J, with 13 bases between the two ends. This CDR3 contains 13 residues. Germline CDR1 and CDR2: MNHEY and SVGEGT. CDR3 amino acids: CASSTPGPHGYTF. The CDR3 nucleotides read TGTGCCAGCAGTACCCCCGGCCCCCATGGCTACACCTTC.

This chain joins TRBV18 and TRBJ1-5; possible D gene TRBD1, 5 bases. This CDR3 has 15 amino acids. Trimming shortened V by 3 bases and J by 3 bases, and 12 bases separated the two germline ends. Germline CDR1 and CDR2: KGHSH and LQKENI. The CDR3 nucleotides are TGTGCCAGCTCACCTGACGCCGGGGCCAATCAGCCCCAGCATTTT. The encoded protein is CASSPDAGANQPQHF.